This T cell receptor beta chain was sequenced in a study of T-cell reconstitution after alpha-beta-depleted transplantation in children. Unique molecular identifiers were incorporated when the TCRbeta library was constructed. MiXCR, applied by TCRdb to the PCR reads, yields one record per CDR3 protein. The sample includes approximately 1,000,000 distinct CDR3 sequences, 25% to 35% seen only once; the top ten take 28%. The CDR3 extends over 18 amino acids. The J segment lost 2 bases and the V segment lost 1 base, leaving 10 bases of the junction unmatched. From germline, CDR1 is SGHRS and CDR2 YFSETQ. Study-wide points: It was newly produced T cells that mostly accounted for T-cell counts and diversity one year after transplant. Reports say that about two months after transplant, the alpha-beta T cells came out of several hundred graft clones that had expanded.

About this clonotype itself: As yet, its antigen is unknown.

This sequence originates from a boy less than two years old who had a stem cell transplant for SCID, so the T cells may come from the graft donor. The sample in question was PBMCs, mostly from graft donor cells, obtained 360 days after TCRalphabeta/CD19-depleted stem cell transplant. The chain recombines TRBV5-1 with TRBJ2-3; 10 bases are shared with TRBD1. CDR3 DNA sequence: TGCGCCAGCAGCTTGAGTGACATAGGGACAGGGGACACAGATACGCAGTATTTT. It codes for CASSLSDIGTGDTDTQYF.